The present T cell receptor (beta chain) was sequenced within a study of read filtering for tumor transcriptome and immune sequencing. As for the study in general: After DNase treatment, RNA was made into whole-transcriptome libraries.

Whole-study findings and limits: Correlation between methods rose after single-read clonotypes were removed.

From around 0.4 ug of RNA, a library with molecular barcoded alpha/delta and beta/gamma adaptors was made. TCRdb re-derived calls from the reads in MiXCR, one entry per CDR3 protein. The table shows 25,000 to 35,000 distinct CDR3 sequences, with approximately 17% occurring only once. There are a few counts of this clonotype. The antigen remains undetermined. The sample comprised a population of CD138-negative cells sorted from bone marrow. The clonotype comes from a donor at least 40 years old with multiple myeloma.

The CDR3 nucleotides read TGTGCCAGCAGCCAAGACTCTTGGGGAAGGACTAGCGGCACAGATACGCAGTATTTT. Protein sequence: CASSQDSWGRTSGTDTQYF. The chain is built from TRBV14 and TRBJ2-3; TRBD2 matches 9 bases. Germline V gene data show CDR1 as SGHDN and CDR2 as FVKESK. J lost 1 base, V lost 0 bases, and 11 bases had no gene match. CDR3 length: 19 amino acids.